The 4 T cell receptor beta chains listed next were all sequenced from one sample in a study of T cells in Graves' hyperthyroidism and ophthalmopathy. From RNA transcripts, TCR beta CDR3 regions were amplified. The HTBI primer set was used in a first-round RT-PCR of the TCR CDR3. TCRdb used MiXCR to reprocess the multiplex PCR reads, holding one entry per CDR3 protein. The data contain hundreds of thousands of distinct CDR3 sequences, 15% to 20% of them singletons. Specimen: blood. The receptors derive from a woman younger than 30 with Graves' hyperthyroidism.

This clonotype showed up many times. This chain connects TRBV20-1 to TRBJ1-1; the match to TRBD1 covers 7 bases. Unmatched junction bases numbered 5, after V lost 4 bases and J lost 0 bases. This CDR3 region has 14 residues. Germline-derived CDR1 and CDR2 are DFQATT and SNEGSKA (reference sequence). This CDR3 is CSATRQGMNTEAFF. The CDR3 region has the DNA TGCAGTGCTACGCGACAGGGTATGAACACTGAAGCTTTCTTT.

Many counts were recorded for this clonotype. CDR3 protein: CASSESGTDTQYF. The DNA of the CDR3 is TGTGCCAGCAGTGAAAGCGGCACAGATACGCAGTATTTT. This chain uses TRBV2 with TRBJ2-3; D is undetermined. The CDR3 is 13 residues long. V gave up 2 bases and J gave up 1 base, with 4 bases separating them. The germline gives CDR1 SNHLY, CDR2 FYNNEI.

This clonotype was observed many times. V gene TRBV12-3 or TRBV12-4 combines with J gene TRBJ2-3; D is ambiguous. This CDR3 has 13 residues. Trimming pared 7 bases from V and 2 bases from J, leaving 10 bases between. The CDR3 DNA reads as TGTGCCAGCACCCTGCTATTCACAGATACGCAGTATTTT. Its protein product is CASTLLFTDTQYF.

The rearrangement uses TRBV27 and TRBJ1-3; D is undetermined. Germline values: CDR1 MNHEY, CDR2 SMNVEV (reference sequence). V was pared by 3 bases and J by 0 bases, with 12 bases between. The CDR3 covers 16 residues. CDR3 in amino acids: CASSFRGPSSGNTIYF. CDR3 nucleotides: TGTGCCAGCAGTTTCCGCGGACCCAGCTCTGGAAACACCATATATTTT.